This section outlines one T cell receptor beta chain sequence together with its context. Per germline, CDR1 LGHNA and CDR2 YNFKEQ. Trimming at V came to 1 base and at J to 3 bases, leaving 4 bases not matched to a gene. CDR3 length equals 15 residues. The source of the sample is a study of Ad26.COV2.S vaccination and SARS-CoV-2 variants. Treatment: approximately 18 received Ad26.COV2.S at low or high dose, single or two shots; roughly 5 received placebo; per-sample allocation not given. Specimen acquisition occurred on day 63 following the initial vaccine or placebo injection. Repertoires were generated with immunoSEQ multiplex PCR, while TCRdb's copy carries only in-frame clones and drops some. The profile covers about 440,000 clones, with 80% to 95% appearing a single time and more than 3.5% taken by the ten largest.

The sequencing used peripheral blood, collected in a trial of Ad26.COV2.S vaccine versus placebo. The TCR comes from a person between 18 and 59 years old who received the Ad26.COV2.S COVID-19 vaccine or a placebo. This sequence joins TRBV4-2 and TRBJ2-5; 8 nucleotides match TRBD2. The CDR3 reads CASSQGAGGEETQYF. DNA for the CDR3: TGTGCCAGCAGCCAAGGGGCGGGAGGAGAAGAGACCCAGTACTTC.